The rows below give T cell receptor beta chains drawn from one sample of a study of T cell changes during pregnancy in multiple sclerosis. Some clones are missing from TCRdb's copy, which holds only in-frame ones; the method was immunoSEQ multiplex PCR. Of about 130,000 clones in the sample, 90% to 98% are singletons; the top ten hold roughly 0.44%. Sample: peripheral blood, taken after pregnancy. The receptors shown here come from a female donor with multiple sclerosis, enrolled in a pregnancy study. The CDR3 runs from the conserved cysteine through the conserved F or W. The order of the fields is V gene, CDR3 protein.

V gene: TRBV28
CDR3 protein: CASSPLLWTLEKNQPQHF

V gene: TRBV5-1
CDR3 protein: CASSLVIGTGTYNEQFF

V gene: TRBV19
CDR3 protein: CASSILPGQGATEAFF

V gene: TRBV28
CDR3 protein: CASRGSNQPQHF

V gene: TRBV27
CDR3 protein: CASSSVVGVWGDEQYF

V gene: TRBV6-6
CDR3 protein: CASRTGQYNYGYTF

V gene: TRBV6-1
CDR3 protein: CASTPGQVYTEAFF

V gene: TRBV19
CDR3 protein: CASRRQGIEPLGHTDTQYF

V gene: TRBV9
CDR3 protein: CASSVGGTSIYEQYF

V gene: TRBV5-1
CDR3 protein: CASSLVERISYEQYF

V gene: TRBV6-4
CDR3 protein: CASSALTGVEQFF

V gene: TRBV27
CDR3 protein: CAILEPSTGELFF

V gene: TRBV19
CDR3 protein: CASSIRDTLSRGGYTF

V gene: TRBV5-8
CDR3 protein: CASSVRSLGGRTLHF

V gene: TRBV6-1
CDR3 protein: CASSDLDREDF

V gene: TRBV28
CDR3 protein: CASTLVVGQGTFGYTF

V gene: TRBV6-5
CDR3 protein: CASSYGQNTDTQYF

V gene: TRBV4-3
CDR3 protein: CASSQVAGGYGYEQYF

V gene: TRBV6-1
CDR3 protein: CASSDLGRGYTF

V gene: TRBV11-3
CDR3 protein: CASSPGWGQGYEQYF

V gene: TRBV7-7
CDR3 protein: CASSTNSGSHEQYF

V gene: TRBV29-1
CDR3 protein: CSVAGGRYEQYF

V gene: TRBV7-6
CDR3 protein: CASSLFGASGQETQYF

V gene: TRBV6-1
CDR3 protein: CASSENRAPQYEQYF

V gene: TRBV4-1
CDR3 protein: CASSLGVFGNTIYF

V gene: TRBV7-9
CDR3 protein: CASSRDRGFRFLNDEKLFF

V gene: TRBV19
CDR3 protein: CASSIDDAGNGYGYTF

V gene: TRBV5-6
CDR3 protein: CASSRQTVSETQYF

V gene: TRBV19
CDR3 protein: CASSIQGQSNQPQHF

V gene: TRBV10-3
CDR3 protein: CAISGTLEGNEQFF

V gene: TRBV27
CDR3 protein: CASSLVRGRGQSYNEQFF

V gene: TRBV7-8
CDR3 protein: CASSSTGLFDYGYTF

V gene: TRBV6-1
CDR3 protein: CASNPGQGKHEQYF

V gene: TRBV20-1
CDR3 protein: CSALIAKTQYF

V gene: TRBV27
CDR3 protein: CASSPRGSPGIQYF

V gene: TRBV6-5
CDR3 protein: CASSLTGETYEQYF

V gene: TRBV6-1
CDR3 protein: CASSEGSGYTGELFF

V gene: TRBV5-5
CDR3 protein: CASSPGANTGELFF

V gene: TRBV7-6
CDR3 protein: CASSLAHKNTGELFF

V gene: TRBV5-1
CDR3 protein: CASSTYSGRDEQFF

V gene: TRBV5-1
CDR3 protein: CASSLHMGGAGETQYF

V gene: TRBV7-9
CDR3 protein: CASRTDRASNEKLFF

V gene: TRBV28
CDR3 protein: CASSLGTSAYNEQFF

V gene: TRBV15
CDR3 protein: CATSRVGQGDEKLFF

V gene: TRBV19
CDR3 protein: CASSSSRDRFYGYTF

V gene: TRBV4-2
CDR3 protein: CASSSTSGRAGYNEQFF

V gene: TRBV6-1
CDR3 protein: CASTQTGYEQYF

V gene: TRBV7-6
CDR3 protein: CASSWTSGSSTDTQYF

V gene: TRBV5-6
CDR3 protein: CASSLSGHDRGRGYTF